This TCR beta chain was sequenced during a study of radiation and T cells in renal cell carcinoma. Measured with immunoSEQ multiplex PCR; TCRdb has only the in-frame clones, and not every one. The sample carries about 86,000 clones, around four fifths recorded once. Germline V gene lookup returns CDR1 SGHRS and CDR2 YFSETQ. After removal of 0 bases from V and 3 bases from J, the junction contained 2 bases not matched to a gene. This CDR3 contains 15 residues. Time point noted: blood 4 weeks post-SBRT, at nephrectomy. The treatment: 15 Gy SBRT to primary tumor, nephrectomy 4 weeks later. Radiation-treated patients gave blood at baseline, week 2 and week 4. This renal cell carcinoma was of the clear cell type.

This specimen was blood, taken from a patient whose treatment included radiotherapy and nephrectomy. This chain connects TRBV5-1 to TRBJ2-2, with TRBD1 matching 7 bases. The sequence derives from a man aged 50 to 60 with renal cell carcinoma. Written as DNA, the CDR3 is TGCGCCAGCAGCTTGGGGGGACAGTACACCGGGGAGCTGTTTTTT. Translated: CASSLGGQYTGELFF.